The 11 T cell receptor beta chains in this list originate from one sample, sequenced in a study of T cell responses to AZD1222 COVID-19 vaccine. The table came from immunoSEQ multiplex PCR; TCRdb's copy has only in-frame clones and leaves some out. The sample carries around 150,000 clones, approximately 88% recorded once. Sample: peripheral blood, taken on day 0 of AZD1222 vaccination. These receptors were taken from an adult in good health.

CDR3 residues: CASSSPMGPYF. Written as DNA, the CDR3 is TGTGCCAGCAGTTCCCCGATGGGCCCATATTTT. The J gene is TRBJ1-3, the V gene TRBV12-3 or TRBV12-4; D unclear. This CDR3 is built from 11 residues. V was pared by 4 bases and J by 15 bases, with 13 bases between.

This clone was seen a single time. The V gene is TRBV7-9, the J gene TRBJ2-7; 9 bases agree with TRBD1. The length of the CDR3 is 15 residues. In germline, CDR1 is SEHNR, CDR2 FQNEAQ (reference sequence). V lost 1 base, J lost 2 bases, and 3 bases stayed unmatched. The CDR3 DNA reads as TGTGCCAGCAGCTTAGGGGGACAGGGCACCTACGAGCAGTACTTC. This codes for CASSLGGQGTYEQYF.

V usage is TRBV10-3 and J usage is TRBJ2-3; D possibly uses TRBD1 or TRBD2 (5 bases each). Trimming removed 4 bases at V and 0 bases at J, with 14 bases between. There are 16 residues in the CDR3. From germline, CDR1 is ENHRY and CDR2 SYGVKD. The CDR3 DNA reads as TGTGCCATCAGTGCTGCCGGGACGGGAAGCACAGATACGCAGTATTTT. Protein sequence: CAISAAGTGSTDTQYF.

This clone was seen just once. This sequence joins TRBV5-1 and TRBJ2-1; TRBD1 agrees at 9 bases. The CDR3 has 16 residues. With 0 bases clipped from V and 8 bases from J, the junction kept 9 bases outside the gene matches. The germline CDR1 and CDR2 sequences are SGHRS and YFSETQ. The CDR3 is CASSLGGTGQGDEQFF. The DNA for the CDR3 is TGCGCCAGCAGCTTGGGAGGGACAGGGCAGGGGGATGAGCAGTTCTTC.

The gene calls are TRBV19 and TRBJ1-2, with TRBD1 matching 9 bases. This CDR3 has 15 amino acids. With V trimmed by 6 bases and J by 2 bases, 7 bases remained unmatched. CDR1 and CDR2 from the germline V gene are LNHDA and SQIVND (reference sequence). CDR3 sequence reads: CASRSRDRANYGYTF. CDR3 coding DNA: TGTGCCAGTAGATCCCGGGACAGGGCGAACTATGGCTACACCTTC.

The chain recombines TRBV4-2 with TRBJ1-5, with no clear D. The V end lost 4 bases, the J end lost 7 bases, and 11 bases lay between the germline ends. Germline V gives CDR1 LGHNA, CDR2 YNFKEQ. The length of the CDR3 is 13 residues. In DNA, the CDR3 is TGTGCCAGCAGCCGAGGCCGAACCCAGCCCCAGCATTTT. It specifies CASSRGRTQPQHF.

The chain is built from TRBV6-5 and TRBJ1-5, with 10 bases matching TRBD1. The CDR3 has 15 residues. CDR1 MNHEY and CDR2 SVGAGI come from the germline V gene. V dropped 4 bases and J dropped 6; count of bases not matched to a gene: 6. The CDR3 coding sequence is TGTGCCAGCAGTTCAGGGGACAGGGGCGGTCAGCCCCAGCATTTT. Its protein product is CASSSGDRGGQPQHF.

The chain uses TRBV6-1 and TRBJ1-5; D is unresolved. Germline CDR1 is MNHNS and CDR2 is SASEGT. Trimming stripped 2 bases from V and 1 base from J, with 12 bases between. The CDR3 is 16 amino acids. CDR3 amino acids: CASSERDVGSNQPQHF. The CDR3 DNA reads as TGTGCCAGCAGTGAACGGGATGTAGGGAGCAATCAGCCCCAGCATTTT.

Only a few counts were recorded for this clone. This rearrangement joins TRBV6-4 to TRBJ2-1, with a possible D match to TRBD2 (5 bases). CDR3 size: 13 residues. Looked up from germline, CDR1 is MRHNA and CDR2 is SNTAGT. Trimming removed 5 bases from V and 0 bases from J, with 5 bases in between. As DNA, the CDR3 is TGTGCCAGCAGTCGGGACTCCTACAATGAGCAGTTCTTC. Encoded protein: CASSRDSYNEQFF.

The chain combines TRBV19 with TRBJ1-5; D unclear. This CDR3 has 15 residues. The germline gives CDR1 LNHDA, CDR2 SQIVND (reference sequence). V was shortened by 5 bases and J by 3 bases, with 14 bases between the two germline ends. The CDR3 DNA is TGTGCCAGTAGTGCCATCGGAGGGCTCAATCAGCCCCAGCATTTT. Protein product: CASSAIGGLNQPQHF.

This chain connects TRBV10-2 to TRBJ1-2; D ambiguous. V was cut by 3 bases and J by 4 bases, with 6 bases left in between. The germline CDR1 and CDR2 sequences are WSHSY and SAAADI. CDR3 length: 12 amino acids. The CDR3 is CASSEVIYGYTF. The CDR3 DNA reads TGCGCCAGCAGTGAAGTCATCTATGGCTACACCTTC.